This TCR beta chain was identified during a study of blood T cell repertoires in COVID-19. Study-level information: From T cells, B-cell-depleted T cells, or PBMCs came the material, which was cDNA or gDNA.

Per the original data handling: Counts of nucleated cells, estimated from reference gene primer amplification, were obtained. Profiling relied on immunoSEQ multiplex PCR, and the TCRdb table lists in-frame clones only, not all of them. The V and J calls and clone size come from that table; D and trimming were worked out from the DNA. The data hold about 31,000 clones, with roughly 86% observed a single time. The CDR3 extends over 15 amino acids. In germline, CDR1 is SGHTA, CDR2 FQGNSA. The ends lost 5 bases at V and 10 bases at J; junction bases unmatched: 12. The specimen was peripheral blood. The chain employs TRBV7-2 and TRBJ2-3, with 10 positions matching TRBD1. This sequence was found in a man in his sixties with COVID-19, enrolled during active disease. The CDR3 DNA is TGTGCCAGCAGCAACCTCCCGGGACAGGGGAGAGCGCAGTATTTT. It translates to CASSNLPGQGRAQYF.